This T cell receptor (beta chain) was retrieved from a study of shared clonotypes between healthy human individuals. Turning to the study itself: Three plates each covered CD4 naive and memory; CD8 naive two, CD8 memory one.

Negatively enriched CD4+ T cells were divided by CD45RA into naive and memory. The germline CDR1 and CDR2 sequences are LNHNV and YYDKDF (reference sequence). The CDR3 is made up of 16 amino acids. The V gene lost 3 bases and the J gene lost 1 base, with 15 bases spanning the gap. This clone was counted once. It was at deep level that the assay was run. The protocol was immunoSEQ multiplex PCR, while the TCRdb copy is restricted to in-frame clones and leaves out a portion. The sample lists around 510,000 clones, more than 95% occurring once. Source material: naive CD4+ T cells sorted from blood. Regarding subset: CD45RA+ positively selected. The clonotype originates from a young woman in good health. The chain carries TRBV15 and TRBJ2-5, with D possibly TRBD1 on 5 matching bases. The CDR3 DNA reads as TGTGCCACCAGCAGGTTGGTACATAGGGGCCAAGAGACCCAGTACTTC. It yields the protein CATSRLVHRGQETQYF.